Given below is one T cell receptor (beta chain) in context. This CDR3 has 15 residues. J gave up 0 bases and V 9 bases, and 9 bases lay outside the gene matches. Germline V gene sequence: CDR1 MNHEY, CDR2 SVGAGI. The record originates from a study of blood T cell repertoires in COVID-19. Study context: Acute and convalescent COVID-19 samples came from the United States, Italy and Spain. PBMCs, B-cell-depleted T cells, or T cells provided the cDNA or gDNA that made up the material.

As handled by the study authors: Amplification of reference gene primers was used by the study to estimate nucleated cell counts. Sequencing used immunoSEQ multiplex PCR; TCRdb keeps in-frame clones, though not all of them. V and J calls and clone size are copied from that table; D and trimming were computed from the DNA. The sample carries approximately 100,000 clones, about 80% recorded once. The sample consisted of peripheral blood. The receptor comes from a man between 65 and 79 years old with acute or convalescent COVID-19. V gene TRBV6-5 combines with J gene TRBJ2-7, with TRBD1 matching 9 bases. CDR3 region: CASGMTGGDSYEQYF. CDR3 coding DNA: TGTGCCAGTGGAATGACAGGGGGGGACTCCTACGAGCAGTACTTC.